This T cell receptor (beta chain) came from a study of blood T cell repertoires in COVID-19. Study overall: PBMCs, B-cell-depleted T cells, or T cells were the source of the cDNA or gDNA that made up the material.

There are 15 residues in the CDR3. CDR1 is SGHAT and CDR2 is FQNNGV in the germline V gene. Trimming took 1 base from V and 8 from J, leaving 18 bases between them. Sequenced by immunoSEQ multiplex PCR; TCRdb stores in-frame clones only, minus some. The sample has 250,000 to 300,000 clones, about 86% seen once; the top ten hold about 5.7%. The TCR originated in a man older than 75 with acute or convalescent COVID-19. The chain combines TRBV11-2 with TRBJ2-7, with D possibly being TRBD2 (6 bases). What was sequenced was peripheral blood. CDR3 amino acids: CASSLGSAGNSKQYF. The CDR3 DNA follows: TGTGCCAGCAGCTTAGGGTCGGCGGGGAATAGTAAGCAGTACTTC.